One sample yielded the 22 T cell receptor beta chains listed below, sequenced in a study of CD8+CD57+ T cells in acquired aplastic anemia. TCR beta VDJ and CDR3 profiles were obtained from a genomic DNA template. Each CDR3 protein is one row after TCRdb ran MiXCR on the reads. This sample has 260,000 or so distinct CDR3 sequences, with approximately 82% found just once. Individuals selected for sequencing had exhibited CD8+CD57+ cell expansion on flow cytometry. Sequencing was performed on sorted CD4+, CD8+, or CD8+CD57+ T cells (not recorded which) from PBMCs. Receptors originate from a human donor with aplastic anemia.

Of note for this clonotype: Because the CDR3 is missing its conserved closing phenylalanine or tryptophan, this is likely a read error. The DNA is left out, because the CDR3 cannot be placed on it with certainty; the CDR3 is given as TCRdb lists it. The genes are TRBV7-9 and TRBJ2-3; the table's D call, TRBD1, was not checked against the DNA. The CDR3 adds up to 13 amino acids, both ends counted. Germline CDR1 SEHNR, CDR2 FQNEAQ (reference sequence). Here the CDR3 reads CASSYVPGELLFV.

The CDR3 loop reads CASSEEWGNTGELFF. The CDR3 DNA sequence: TGTGCCAGCAGTGAAGAATGGGGGAACACCGGGGAGCTGTTTTTT. The chain recombines TRBV2 with TRBJ2-2; unclear D gene. Germline V gene sequence: CDR1 SNHLY, CDR2 FYNNEI. V was cut by 1 base and J by 1 base, with 7 bases left in between. This CDR3 spans 15 amino acids.

The chain couples TRBV2 to TRBJ2-3; 11 nucleotides line up with TRBD2. CDR3 size: 17 residues. In germline, CDR1 is SNHLY, CDR2 FYNNEI. Trimming took 1 base from V and 1 from J; bases not matched to a gene: 4. CDR3 sequence reads: CASSEGVGLAGTDTQYF. The CDR3 nucleotides read TGTGCCAGCAGTGAAGGGGTGGGACTAGCGGGCACAGATACGCAGTATTTT.

This clonotype was counted a single time. Lacking the conserved final phenylalanine or tryptophan, this CDR3 likely reflects a read error. The DNA is omitted, as the CDR3 cannot be located on it reliably, and the CDR3 follows TCRdb's listing. V and J are TRBV7-6 and TRBJ2-7; the DNA was not used to check the table's D call, TRBD1. The germline V gene has CDR1 SGHVS and CDR2 FNYEAQ. The CDR3 adds up to 13 amino acids, both ends counted. The CDR3 loop reads CASSPADDTGSYE.

As to this clonotype: One end of the junction does not line up with germline, which may come from a read error. The chain employs TRBV7-3 and TRBJ2-3; 8 positions agree with TRBD1. Germline V gene sequence: CDR1 SGHTA, CDR2 FQGTGA. This CDR3 has 13 residues. This CDR3 reads CASTAEGTGTQYF. The CDR3 coding sequence is TGTGCCAGCACGGCGGAGGGGACAGGTACGCAGTATTTT. Looking up the rest from reference TRBV7-3 and TRBJ2-3 gives the full variable domain: GAGVSQTPSNKVTEKGKYVELRCDPISGHTALYWYRQSLGQGPEFLIYFQGTGAADDSGLPNDRFFAVRPEGSVSTLKIQRTERGDSAVYLCASTAEGTGTQYFGPGTRLTVL.

The V call is TRBV2, the J call TRBJ1-6; TRBD1 matches 7 bases. The CDR3 is 18 residues long. The J segment lost 0 bases and the V segment lost 6 bases, leaving 11 bases of the junction unmatched. Germline V gene sequence: CDR1 SNHLY, CDR2 FYNNEI. Written as DNA, the CDR3 is TGTGCCAGCAGAGGGACAGCGGGCAGACCCTCCTATAATTCACCCCTCCACTTT. Protein: CASRGTAGRPSYNSPLHF.

V gene TRBV7-2 combines with J gene TRBJ1-6; maybe TRBD1 (6 bases). This CDR3 region has 16 residues. V was clipped by 3 bases and J by 15 bases, with 24 bases between them. Germline V gives CDR1 SGHTA, CDR2 FQGNSA. The CDR3 is CASSLGAYGDHPHLHF. The DNA of the CDR3 is TGTGCCAGCAGCTTGGGGGCCTACGGCGATCATCCGCACCTCCACTTT.

The V and J genes are TRBV5-5 and TRBJ2-1, with unresolved D. V dropped 4 bases and J dropped 6 bases, with 14 bases sitting between them. Germline V gives CDR1 SGHKS, CDR2 YYEKEE (reference sequence). The CDR3 extends over 14 amino acids. The CDR3: CASSPTDLPNEQFF. CDR3 coding DNA: TGTGCCAGCAGCCCAACAGACCTCCCCAATGAGCAGTTCTTC.

The rearrangement uses TRBV11-2 and TRBJ2-3, with D maybe TRBD2 (7 bases). V was trimmed by 5 bases and J by 3 bases, leaving 15 bases between them. Germline V CDR1 and CDR2: SGHAT, FQNNGV. CDR3 length: 15 residues. The CDR3 sequence is CASSGGAGTTDTQYF. CDR3 in DNA: TGTGCCAGCAGCGGGGGGGCGGGGACGACAGATACGCAGTATTTT. Variable domain in full (rest from reference TRBV11-2 and TRBJ2-3): EAGVAQSPRYKIIEKRQSVAFWCNPISGHATLYWYQQILGQGPKLLIQFQNNGVVDDSQLPKDRFSAERLKGVDSTLKIQPAKLEDSAVYLCASSGGAGTTDTQYFGPGTRLTVL.

The chain employs TRBV20-1 and TRBJ2-7; TRBD2 aligns across 7 bases. The CDR3 covers 14 residues. V was clipped by 2 bases and J by 3 bases; unmatched bases: 7. The germline V gene has CDR1 DFQATT and CDR2 SNEGSKA (reference sequence). The CDR3 region has the DNA TGCAGTGCTAGATTGGGGGAGGGTGGCTACGAGCAGTACTTC. Its protein is CSARLGEGGYEQYF.

This clonotype is a singleton in its sample. A junction end diverges from the germline sequence, so it may reflect a read error. The chain joins TRBV7-8 to TRBJ1-1, with D possibly matching TRBD1 (6 bases). CDR3 length: 14 amino acids. Germline V gene lookup returns CDR1 SGHVS and CDR2 FQNEAQ. The CDR3 bases are TGCGCCAGCAGCCTAGGGGGAGGTCCCGGTGAGCAGTTCTTT. Amino acid sequence: CASSLGGGPGEQFF. The full variable domain, in which reference TRBV7-8 and TRBJ1-1 provide the parts outside the CDR3, is GAGVSQSPRYKVAKRGQDVALRCDPISGHVSLFWYQQALGQGPEFLTYFQNEAQLDKSGLPSDRFFAERPEGSVSTLKIQRTQQEDSAVYLCASSLGGGPGEQFFGQGTRLTVV.

Comments on this clonotype: The junction departs from the called germline gene at one end, perhaps through a read error. V usage is TRBV2 and J usage is TRBJ2-5, with no clear D. This CDR3 has 13 amino acids. CDR1 is SNHLY and CDR2 is FYNNEI in the germline V gene. The CDR3 spells CASSCTNQETQYF. The CDR3 DNA is TGTGCCAGCAGTTGCACTAACCAAGAGACGCAGTACTTC.

As concerns this clonotype: Since no conserved phenylalanine or tryptophan closes the CDR3, a read error is the likely cause. This chain uses TRBV7-9 with TRBJ2-3, with D unresolved. The germline gives CDR1 SEHNR, CDR2 FQNEAQ (reference sequence). This CDR3 comprises 13 residues. Trimming cost V 5 bases and J 1 base, with 7 bases left between them. This chain's CDR3 is CASSDAGTDTQYS. CDR3 DNA sequence: TGTGCCAGCAGCGACGCAGGCACAGATACGCAGTATTCT.

The gene calls are TRBV7-9 and TRBJ2-7; weak D call: TRBD1 (7 bases). This CDR3 is 14 amino acids long. Trimming cost V 3 bases and J 1 base, with 10 bases left between them. The germline gives CDR1 SEHNR, CDR2 FQNEAQ (reference sequence). CDR3 loop: CASSLTGTSYEQYF. The CDR3, as DNA: TGTGCCAGCAGCTTGACAGGGACTTCCTACGAGCAGTACTTC. The full variable domain, in which reference TRBV7-9 and TRBJ2-7 provide the parts outside the CDR3, is DTGVSQNPRHKITKRGQNVTFRCDPISEHNRLYWYRQTLGQGPEFLTYFQNEAQLEKSRLLSDRFSAERPKGSFSTLEIQRTEQGDSAMYLCASSLTGTSYEQYFGPGTRLTVT.

J is TRBJ2-7 and V is TRBV9; D may be TRBD1 (6 bases). The CDR3 consists of 15 residues. Germline V gene lookup returns CDR1 SGDLS and CDR2 YYNGEE. Trimming left V 3 bases short and J 1 base short, with 14 bases between. The CDR3 loop reads CASSATGTYSYEQYF. The CDR3, as DNA: TGTGCCAGCAGCGCCACCGGGACATATTCCTACGAGCAGTACTTC.

The V gene is TRBV7-3, the J gene TRBJ1-1; 9 nucleotides align to TRBD1. Germline values: CDR1 SGHTA, CDR2 FQGTGA. After removal of 3 bases from V and 14 bases from J, the junction contained 16 bases not matched to a gene. This CDR3 region has 15 residues. CDR3 DNA sequence: TGTGCCAGCAGCTTGGGACAGGGCCCCTACGATCAGGACTTCTTT. Encoded protein: CASSLGQGPYDQDFF.

As regards this clonotype: One junction end disagrees with the germline gene, perhaps due to a read error. The chain has TRBV7-3 and TRBJ1-2, with a weak D call TRBD1 (6 bases). Germline loops: CDR1 SGHTA, CDR2 FQGTGA. The CDR3 runs 13 residues. CDR3 DNA sequence: TGCGCCAGCAGCCCCGACAGAGGGGGAGGCTCCACCTTC. Its protein product is CASSPDRGGGSTF.

The chain combines TRBV7-8 with TRBJ2-7, with D possibly matching TRBD2 (6 bases). This CDR3 comprises 18 residues. Germline V gene data show CDR1 as SGHVS and CDR2 as FQNEAQ. V was shortened by 0 bases and J by 1 base, with 19 bases between the two germline ends. The CDR3 loop is CASSLAPGGATHSYEQYV. As DNA, the CDR3 is TGTGCCAGCAGCTTAGCTCCAGGCGGGGCTACGCATTCCTACGAGCAGTACGTC.

The chain links TRBV7-8 to TRBJ2-6, with 7 bases that match TRBD1. Per the germline V gene, CDR1 is SGHVS and CDR2 is FQNEAQ. The CDR3 covers 16 residues. V was clipped by 8 bases and J by 14 bases; unmatched bases: 21. CDR3: CASGLGGTDTQYFLTF. The CDR3 coding sequence is TGTGCCAGCGGGTTAGGGGGCACAGATACGCAGTATTTCCTGACTTTC. Combining the CDR3 with reference TRBV7-8 and TRBJ2-6 gives the whole variable domain GAGVSQSPRYKVAKRGQDVALRCDPISGHVSLFWYQQALGQGPEFLTYFQNEAQLDKSGLPSDRFFAERPEGSVSTLKIQRTQQEDSAVYLCASGLGGTDTQYFLTFGAGSRLTVL.

The table lists this clonotype with a count of one. This sequence joins TRBV10-1 and TRBJ2-1; TRBD2 agrees at 11 bases. The DNA matches TRBJ2-7 better at its end, which makes the J call doubtful. This CDR3 contains 16 residues. CDR1 is WNHNN and CDR2 is SYGVQD in the germline V gene (reference sequence). The CDR3 nucleotides are TGCGCCAGCAGGGGGACTAGCGGCGGGGGCTTCTACGAGCAGTACGTC. Translation gives CASRGTSGGGFYEQYV.

This clonotype appeared many times. The chain employs TRBV27 and TRBJ2-1; TRBD1 matches 8 bases. This CDR3 comprises 15 residues. The germline gives CDR1 MNHEY, CDR2 SMNVEV (reference sequence). The J segment lost 5 bases and the V segment lost 5 bases, leaving 8 bases of the junction unmatched. The CDR3 coding sequence is TGTGCCAGCAGTGACAGGGGAGAAAACGACAATGAGCAGTTCTTC. Translating gives CASSDRGENDNEQFF.

The rearrangement uses TRBV7-2 and TRBJ2-5, with D possibly being TRBD1 (5 bases). Trimming cost V 5 bases and J 14 bases, with 24 bases left between them. CDR3 size: 14 residues. Germline V gene sequence: CDR1 SGHTA, CDR2 FQGNSA. CDR3 sequence (DNA): TGTGCCAGCAGCAGGGGCAAGGGCCAAGAGAACGGCTACTTC. Its protein is CASSRGKGQENGYF.